These 23 T cell receptor beta chains were all obtained from the same sample, sequenced in a study of blood T cells in healthy people across ages. The use of a sample-barcoded 5' primer and a J-beta primer mix characterized a second PCR of roughly 7 to 11 cycles. TCRdb re-analysed the 5' RACE reads in MiXCR, keeping a single row per CDR3 protein. There are about 670,000 distinct CDR3 sequences in the sample; 35% to 50% occur only once, and 30% lies in the top ten. Sequencing used blood. The receptors originated from a man older than 75 in good health.

V is TRBV4-2 and J is TRBJ2-3, with TRBD2 matching over 10 bases. CDR3 length: 19 amino acids. J gave up 5 bases and V 0 bases, and 14 bases lay outside the gene matches. The germline V gene encodes CDR1 LGHNA and CDR2 YNFKEQ. The CDR3 DNA reads TGTGCCAGCAGCCAAGATCTGGCGGGAGCGGGGGGGCGAGTAGATACGCAGTATTTT. Its translation is CASSQDLAGAGGRVDTQYF.

V usage is TRBV20-1 and J usage is TRBJ1-5, with D possibly being TRBD1 (6 bases). The length of the CDR3 is 15 residues. Trimming stripped 3 bases from V and 6 bases from J, with 18 bases between. Germline CDR1 is DFQATT and CDR2 is SNEGSKA (reference sequence). The CDR3 DNA sequence: TGCAGTGCTAGCTATGGCAGGGGAGTTGGTCAGCCCCAGCATTTT. The encoded protein is CSASYGRGVGQPQHF.

This clonotype has just a few counts. The chain employs TRBV5-1 and TRBJ2-1; possibly TRBD2 for D (7 bases). The CDR3 loop spans 14 amino acids. V lost 1 base and J lost 8, with 13 bases in between. Per the germline V gene, CDR1 is SGHRS and CDR2 is YFSETQ. CDR3 in DNA: TGCGCCAGCAGCTTGCTGGGGGGGGCGGATGAGCAGTTCTTC. This encodes CASSLLGGADEQFF.

CDR3 in amino acids: CASSPTGQALSPQHF. The CDR3 DNA sequence: TGTGCCAGCAGCCCTACGGGACAGGCTCTTTCGCCCCAGCATTTT. The chain links TRBV27 to TRBJ1-5; 8 nucleotides line up with TRBD1. Germline V gene sequence: CDR1 MNHEY, CDR2 SMNVEV (reference sequence). The CDR3 extends over 15 amino acids. Losses at the gene ends were 6 bases for V and 9 bases for J; bases not matched to a gene: 13.

Many counts were recorded for this clonotype. The chain is built from TRBV7-9 and TRBJ2-5; perhaps TRBD2 as D (5 bases). The CDR3 is made up of 14 amino acids. Germline-derived CDR1 and CDR2 are SEHNR and FQNEAQ (reference sequence). Between the trimmed V and J ends, which lost 5 bases and 5 bases, there was a span of 15 bases. This CDR3 reads CASSQLTTTETQYF. The CDR3 DNA follows: TGTGCCAGCAGCCAACTGACTACCACGGAGACCCAGTACTTC.

In this sample, this clonotype turned up a few times. The genes are TRBV10-3 and TRBJ2-5, with TRBD2 matching 9 bases. With 7 bases clipped from V and 0 bases from J, the junction kept 6 bases outside the gene matches. The germline gives CDR1 ENHRY, CDR2 SYGVKD. The CDR3 is 15 amino acids. The CDR3: CAIKEAGGNQETQYF. For the CDR3, the DNA is TGTGCCATCAAAGAAGCGGGGGGAAACCAAGAGACCCAGTACTTC.

This chain joins TRBV4-1 and TRBJ2-5; 15 bases align to TRBD2. The CDR3 is made up of 17 amino acids. The germline V gene encodes CDR1 MGHRA and CDR2 YSYEKL. V lost 3 bases, J lost 6 bases, and 8 bases stayed unmatched. CDR3 protein: CASSHPGLAGGFKTQYF. The DNA of the CDR3 is TGCGCCAGCAGCCACCCGGGACTAGCGGGGGGATTCAAGACCCAGTACTTC.

The CDR3 here is CASSRGSTGNTIYF. The CDR3 DNA follows: TGTGCCAGCAGTCGGGGGAGCACTGGAAACACCATATATTTT. V gene TRBV6-1 combines with J gene TRBJ1-3; a possible D gene is TRBD1 (5 bases). Per the germline V gene, CDR1 is MNHNS and CDR2 is SASEGT. Trimming took 5 bases from V and 2 from J, leaving 10 bases between them. CDR3 length: 14 residues.

The rearrangement links TRBV7-2 to TRBJ2-2, with D tentatively TRBD1 (5 bases). Germline V gene sequence: CDR1 SGHTA, CDR2 FQGNSA. The V end lost 4 bases, the J end lost 5 bases, and 8 bases lay between the germline ends. The CDR3 sequence is 13 residues long. Written as DNA, the CDR3 is TGTGCCAGCAGCTCGACAGTTACCGGGGAGCTGTTTTTT. It is translated as CASSSTVTGELFF.

Concerning this clonotype itself: The junction departs from germline at one end; a sequencing error may be responsible. This chain links TRBV30 with TRBJ2-1, with D maybe TRBD2 (5 bases). Germline loops: CDR1 GTSNPN, CDR2 SVGIG (reference sequence). CDR3 length equals 11 residues. The CDR3 nucleotides read TGTGCCGGGAGTGGTAGGGCAGAGCAGTTCTTC. This sequence encodes CAGSGRAEQFF.

This clonotype was observed at least ten times. The chain uses TRBV7-2 and TRBJ2-3, with 7 bases lining up with TRBD2. J gave up 5 bases and V 7 bases, and 15 bases lay outside the gene matches. CDR3 length: 16 residues. Germline CDR1 and CDR2: SGHTA and FQGNSA. The CDR3 spells CASTPRWAGDKDTQYF. CDR3 nucleotide sequence: TGTGCCAGCACCCCTCGGTGGGCGGGAGACAAAGATACGCAGTATTTT. The whole variable domain, filled in from reference TRBV7-2 and TRBJ2-3, reads GAGVSQSPSNKVTEKGKDVELRCDPISGHTALYWYRQSLGQGLEFLIYFQGNSAPDKSGLPSDRFSAERTGGSVSTLTIQRTQQEDSAVYLCASTPRWAGDKDTQYFGPGTRLTVL.

A word on this clonotype: One end of the junction varies from germline; a read error may be responsible. The chain couples TRBV5-6 to TRBJ2-2; 7 bases agree with TRBD2. The CDR3 runs 16 residues. Germline CDR1 and CDR2: SGHDT and YYEEEE. The CDR3 coding sequence is TGTGCCAGCAGCTTCAAAACTAGCGCCGACACCGGGGAGCCGTTTTTT. Its translation: CASSFKTSADTGEPFF. The full variable domain, completed using reference TRBV5-6 and TRBJ2-2, is DAGVTQSPTHLIKTRGQQVTLRCSPKSGHDTVSWYQQALGQGPQFIFQYYEEEERQRGNFPDRFSGHQFPNYSSELNVNALLLGDSALYLCASSFKTSADTGEPFFGEGSRLTVL.

In the case of this clonotype: A much larger clone is a single base away; this may be a read error. The rearrangement uses TRBV29-1 and TRBJ2-5, with 12 bases identical to TRBD2. The V segment lost 6 bases and the J segment 11 bases; nucleotides outside the gene matches: 16. This CDR3 has 15 amino acids. Germline values: CDR1 SQVTM, CDR2 ANQGSEA. The CDR3 region is CSVHTGTSGRNEQYF. CDR3 DNA sequence: TGCAGCGTCCACACCGGGACTAGCGGGCGCAATGAGCAGTACTTC.

J is TRBJ1-2 and V is TRBV6-1; TRBD1 aligns across 7 bases. This CDR3 region has 12 residues. The trim removed 6 bases at V and 8 bases at J, leaving 6 bases unmatched. Germline CDR1 is MNHNS and CDR2 is SASEGT. The CDR3 region has the DNA TGTGCCAGCAGGGAGGACAGGCGAGGCTACACCTTC. Its protein product is CASREDRRGYTF.

V is TRBV7-9 and J is TRBJ1-1; D is perhaps TRBD1 (5 bases). This CDR3 comprises 13 residues. Trimming pared 9 bases from V and 1 base from J, leaving 12 bases between. CDR1 SEHNR and CDR2 FQNEAQ come from the germline V gene (reference sequence). The CDR3 DNA is TGTGCCAGTTCGTACAGGCCGAACACTGAAGCTTTCTTT. Translated: CASSYRPNTEAFF.

The chain joins TRBV5-1 to TRBJ2-3, with a possible D match to TRBD2 (5 bases). Germline V gives CDR1 SGHRS, CDR2 YFSETQ. This CDR3 spans 15 amino acids. The V and J ends lost 0 bases and 0 bases respectively, with 8 bases between them. CDR3 DNA sequence: TGCGCCAGCAGCTTGGCGGGGATTAGCACAGATACGCAGTATTTT. Its translation: CASSLAGISTDTQYF.

V and J are TRBV7-2 and TRBJ2-1; 10 bases are a match to TRBD2. Germline values: CDR1 SGHTA, CDR2 FQGNSA. The junction had 11 bases not matched to a gene; V was cut back by 5 bases and J by 10 bases. The CDR3 contains 15 residues. This chain's CDR3 is CASSPWGLATQEQFF. The DNA for the CDR3 is TGTGCCAGCAGCCCGTGGGGACTAGCGACGCAAGAGCAGTTCTTC.

The sample holds many counts of this clonotype. CDR3 sequence: CSVVGAYEQYF. The CDR3 nucleotides read TGCAGCGTGGTCGGGGCCTACGAGCAGTACTTC. The V call is TRBV29-1, the J call TRBJ2-7, with TRBD2 as a possible D gene (5 bases). V lost 6 bases to trimming and J lost 2 bases, with 8 bases between them. The CDR3 is made up of 11 amino acids. Per the germline V gene, CDR1 is SQVTM and CDR2 is ANQGSEA.

Only a few counts were recorded for this clonotype. The chain joins TRBV20-1 to TRBJ2-3; 7 nucleotides match TRBD1. The CDR3 consists of 15 residues. The V gene's germline CDR1 is DFQATT and CDR2 SNEGSKA (reference sequence). Trimming took 2 bases from V and 5 from J; bases not matched to a gene: 10. The DNA for the CDR3 is TGCAGTGCTAGAACCGGGACAGCCAAGAAAGATACGCAGTATTTT. As protein: CSARTGTAKKDTQYF.

The V and J genes are TRBV6-5 and TRBJ2-7, with D uncertain. The CDR3 runs 14 residues. The germline V and J ends were trimmed by 4 bases and 6 bases, with 16 bases remaining between them. Germline CDR1 reads MNHEY; CDR2 reads SVGAGI. The CDR3 DNA is TGTGCCAGCAGTTTCGACGAAGGCCAAGGCGAGCAGTACTTC. This gives the protein CASSFDEGQGEQYF.

In the case of this clonotype: Its ends do not fully match the called genes, so a read error is possible. The chain has TRBV20-1 and TRBJ2-7; the D gene could be TRBD1 or TRBD2 (5 bases each). The germline V gene encodes CDR1 DFQATT and CDR2 SNEGSKA (reference sequence). The CDR3 sequence is 14 residues long. CDR3 sequence reads: CSASRGASSYGQYF. Here the CDR3 DNA reads TGCAGTGCTAGCCGTGGGGCTAGCTCCTACGGGCAGTACTTC.

This clonotype showed up just a few times. This may be a read error: a much more frequent sequence differs by one nucleotide. V is TRBV29-1 and J is TRBJ2-3; D is unclear. CDR3 length: 13 residues. The germline V gene has CDR1 SQVTM and CDR2 ANQGSEA. The V and J ends lost 4 bases and 0 bases respectively, with 8 bases between them. CDR3: CSVAGGSTDTQYF. The DNA of the CDR3 is TGCAGCGTTGCCGGCGGTAGCACAGATACGCAGTATTTT.

The chain's CDR3 is CASSTTSAEQFF. The CDR3 DNA is TGTGCCAGCAGCACCACTAGCGCGGAGCAGTTCTTC. The chain employs TRBV7-2 and TRBJ2-1, with TRBD2 matching over 7 bases. The CDR3 covers 12 residues. Germline CDR1 and CDR2: SGHTA and FQGNSA. Losses at the gene ends were 5 bases for V and 10 bases for J; bases not matched to a gene: 5.